The T cell receptor beta chain described here comes from a study of blood T cell repertoires in COVID-19. At the level of the study: COVID-19 samples from acute and convalescent phases originated in the United States, Italy and Spain. T cells, B-cell-depleted T cells, or PBMCs supplied cDNA or gDNA.

The CDR3 consists of 15 residues. V lost 6 bases, J lost 0 bases, and 12 bases lay in between. In germline, CDR1 is MNHNS, CDR2 SASEGT. Per the original methods: Amplification of reference gene primers was used by the study to estimate nucleated cell counts. Clones were read by immunoSEQ multiplex PCR, and TCRdb kept only the in-frame ones, dropping some. V and J calls and clone size are as listed in that table; D and trimming were resolved from the DNA. Of approximately 140,000 clones listed, 84% are singletons. The source material was peripheral blood. The origin of this receptor is a man between 65 and 79 years old with acute or convalescent COVID-19. This chain uses TRBV6-1 with TRBJ1-5, with a weak D call TRBD1 (6 bases). CDR3 DNA: TGTGCCAGCAGGGCTAACAGGGTTAGCAATCAGCCCCAGCATTTT. It specifies CASRANRVSNQPQHF.